Listed here is a single T cell receptor (beta chain). Method: immunoSEQ multiplex PCR; TCRdb's copy keeps in-frame clones and lacks some. The repertoire holds tens of thousands of clones, about 90% seen once, with around 2.5% in the top ten. This specimen belongs to a study of T cell changes during pregnancy in multiple sclerosis. V lost 5 bases, J lost 5 bases, and 11 bases lay in between. Germline V CDR1 and CDR2: SGHRS, YFSETQ. CDR3 length equals 13 residues. The clonotype was recovered from a female donor with multiple sclerosis, enrolled in a pregnancy study. The sample here was peripheral blood, taken in the first trimester of pregnancy. The chain has TRBV5-1 and TRBJ2-1, with D tentatively TRBD1 (5 bases). Here the CDR3 reads CASRDMLDNEQFF. Written as DNA, the CDR3 is TGCGCCAGCAGGGACATGTTGGACAATGAGCAGTTCTTC. The variable domain in full, completed from reference TRBV5-1 and TRBJ2-1, reads KAGVTQTPRYLIKTRGQQVTLSCSPISGHRSVSWYQQTPGQGLQFLFEYFSETQRNKGNFPGRFSGRQFSNSRSEMNVSTLELGDSALYLCASRDMLDNEQFFGPGTRLTVL.